This paragraph covers one T cell receptor beta chain sequence. Its cognate antigen has yet to be identified. Base qualities are missing; no much larger clone stands one base away. Other DNA sequences in this sample translate to the same CDR3. TCR CDR3 regions were amplified from genomic DNA by multiplex PCR using the deep immunoSEQ assay. Genomic DNA extracted from each cell subset was distributed evenly over all wells of several immunoSEQ 96-well plates, and each plate served as one replicate. Each replicate PCR for sorted subsets received roughly 0.2 ug genomic DNA, equal to about 30,000 T cell genomes. Purified libraries were quantified with a Qubit 3.0 fluorometer, sized on a Bioanalyzer 2100, and re-quantified with the KAPA Library Quantification kit. A separate single-read 150-cycle Illumina NextSeq 550 flow cell was used to sequence each immunoSEQ 96-well plate. From the authors' description of their analysis: Because only junctional sequences without quality scores were contained in the immunoSEQ output, filtering matching that applied to full-length reads could not be performed. To assign V/J genes and CDR3, sequences were annotated using PyIR, a Python wrapper for IgBLAST v1.9, with IMGT germline references. Reads were filtered out if the reads had weak V/J assignments (E-value above 1e-6), no CDR3, stop codons, out-of-frame junctions, or ambiguous translated residues. V3J clonotypes were defined as sequences sharing an identical inferred V gene, J gene, and CDR3 amino acid sequence. The percentage overlap between two repertoires was calculated by dividing the number of shared unique clonotypes by the size of the smaller repertoire. Three approaches were used to assess repertoire richness: RTK rarefaction, the Chao1 estimator, and Recon v2.1 estimates of unobserved clonotypes. Generation probabilities for all TCRbeta clonotypes obtained by the gDNA method from four donors were computed using OLGA. TCRdb mirrors the immuneACCESS table, restricted to in-frame sequences. Some clones are absent from its copies; in checked studies, under half trace to an unresolved V gene, and the reason for the others is unknown. The DNA gave D and trimming, while V, J and clone size come from that table. In all, the sample holds around 2,100,000 clones, and over 85% of those were seen once. The ten largest clones take up more than 0.9% of the sample.

The sample belongs to a study of shared clonotypes between healthy human individuals (dated by TCRdb to 2018 to 2020). Broadly, across the study: A couple of women and a few men aged 18 to 49 years were included in the cohort. For each donor, three plates each were used for CD4 naive and CD4 memory, two plates were used for CD8 naive, and one plate was used for CD8 memory. Between about 0.94 and 8.9 billion PBMCs per donor were obtained by leukapheresis. To estimate repertoire size and how much clonotypes are shared between individuals, the study performed deep sequencing of blood TCR repertoires from about 5 healthy adults. Different laboratories and diverse techniques were used to prepare libraries and sequence TCR repertoires, to increase sequencing depth and limit assay-specific biases. Study-wide findings and limitations: Rarefaction of sorted-subset datasets indicated incomplete sequencing despite the large sequencing depth. The small number of donors limited the genetic and exposure-history diversity represented. Sampling was restricted to blood, and TCR repertoires in tissue are likely to differ from TCR repertoires in blood. Naive subsets generally had larger estimated clonotype richness than memory subsets did. Compared with non-shared clonotypes, the clonotypes found in all four sorted-subset donors had higher generation probabilities. When several donors were compared, the shared fraction of clonotypes was about 5% for naive CD4, 3% to 4% for naive CD8, 2% to 2.5% for memory CD4, and 0.3% to 0.5% for memory CD8. Pairwise subsampling indicated that sequencing depth was expected to affect the degree of clonotype sharing among donors.

CD8 naive samples were CD45RO-negative cells positively selected for CCR7, giving a CD45RA+CCR7+ population that excluded TemRA cells. The donors were healthy, HIV-negative adults with no recently reported acute infections or vaccinations. Every donor was a Caucasian adult living in Nashville, Tennessee, USA. Blood was obtained by leukapheresis, after which PBMCs were separated by Ficoll-Histopaque density gradient centrifugation and cryopreserved in liquid nitrogen vapor phase. Analytical flow cytometry was used to check the purity and quantity of each magnetically sorted T cell population. Each sorted fraction had its genomic DNA isolated and then quantified by UV absorbance on a Nanodrop 2000c. V is clipped by 1 base and J by 2 bases, and the sequence between their germline boundaries is 9 bases long. For CDR1 and CDR2, the germline V gene (reference sequence) lists SEHNR and FQNEAQ. The CDR3, cysteine through phenylalanine, is 14 amino acids long. CDR3 DNA only is kept here, 42 bases in frame from base 1.

The V and J genes are TRBV7-9 and TRBJ2-7, with no confident D gene call. The sample was naive CD8+ T cells sorted from blood. The cell subset or site label on this specimen signifies: CD45RA+CCR7+. This TCR was sampled from a man aged 18 to 29 in good health. The bases are TGTGCCAGCAGCTTAGAAGGCCCTACCTACGAGCAGTACTTC. The encoded protein is CASSLEGPTYEQYF.